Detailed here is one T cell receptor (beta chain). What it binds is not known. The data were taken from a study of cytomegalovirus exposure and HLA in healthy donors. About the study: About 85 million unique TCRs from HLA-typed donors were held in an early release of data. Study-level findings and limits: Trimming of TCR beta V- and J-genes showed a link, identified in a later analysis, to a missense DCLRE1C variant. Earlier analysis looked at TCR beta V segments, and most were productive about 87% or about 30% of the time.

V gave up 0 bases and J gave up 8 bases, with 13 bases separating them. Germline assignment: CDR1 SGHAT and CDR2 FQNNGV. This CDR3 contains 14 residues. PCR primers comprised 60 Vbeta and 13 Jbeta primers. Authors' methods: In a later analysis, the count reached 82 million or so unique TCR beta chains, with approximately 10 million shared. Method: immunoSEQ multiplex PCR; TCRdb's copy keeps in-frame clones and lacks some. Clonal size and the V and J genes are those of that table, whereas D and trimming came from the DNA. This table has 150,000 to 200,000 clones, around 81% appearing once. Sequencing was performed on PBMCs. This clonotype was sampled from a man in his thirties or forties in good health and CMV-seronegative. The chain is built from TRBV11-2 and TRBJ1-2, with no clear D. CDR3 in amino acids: CASSLDVRSVGYTF. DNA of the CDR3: TGTGCCAGCAGCTTAGATGTCCGGTCGGTCGGCTACACCTTC.